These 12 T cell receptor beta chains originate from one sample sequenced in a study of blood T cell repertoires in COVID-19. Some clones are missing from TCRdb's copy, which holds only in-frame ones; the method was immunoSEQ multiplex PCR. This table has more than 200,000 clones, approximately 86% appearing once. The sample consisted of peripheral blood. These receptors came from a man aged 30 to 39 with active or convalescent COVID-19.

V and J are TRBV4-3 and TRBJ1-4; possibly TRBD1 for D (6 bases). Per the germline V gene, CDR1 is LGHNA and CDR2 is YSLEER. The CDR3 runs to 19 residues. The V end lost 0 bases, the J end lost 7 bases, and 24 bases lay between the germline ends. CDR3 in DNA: TGCGCCAGCAGCCAAGATTGGGGGGGCAGGGGTCAATCGGGTGAAAAACTGTTTTTT. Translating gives CASSQDWGGRGQSGEKLFF.

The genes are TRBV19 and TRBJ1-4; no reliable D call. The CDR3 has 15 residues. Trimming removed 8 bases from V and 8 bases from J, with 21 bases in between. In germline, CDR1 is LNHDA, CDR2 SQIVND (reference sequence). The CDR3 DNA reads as TGTGCCAGTTTCACTAGTAGCGCCGCGCGGGAAAAACTGTTTTTT. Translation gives CASFTSSAAREKLFF. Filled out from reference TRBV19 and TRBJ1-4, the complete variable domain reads DGGITQSPKYLFRKEGQNVTLSCEQNLNHDAMYWYRQDPGQGLRLIYYSQIVNDFQKGDIAEGYSVSREKKESFPLTVTSAQKNPTAFYLCASFTSSAAREKLFFGSGTQLSVL.

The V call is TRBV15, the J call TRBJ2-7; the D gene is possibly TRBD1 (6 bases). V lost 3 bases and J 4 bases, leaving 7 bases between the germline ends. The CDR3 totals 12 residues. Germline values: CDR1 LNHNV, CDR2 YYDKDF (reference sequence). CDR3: CATSRGQYEQYF. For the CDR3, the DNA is TGTGCCACCAGCAGGGGACAATACGAGCAGTACTTC.

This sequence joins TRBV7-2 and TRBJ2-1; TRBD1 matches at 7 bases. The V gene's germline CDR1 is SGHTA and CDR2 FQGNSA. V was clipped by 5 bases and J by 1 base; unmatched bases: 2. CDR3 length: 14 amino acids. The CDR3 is CASSEDRSYNEQFF. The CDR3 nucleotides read TGTGCCAGCAGCGAGGACAGGTCCTACAATGAGCAGTTCTTC.

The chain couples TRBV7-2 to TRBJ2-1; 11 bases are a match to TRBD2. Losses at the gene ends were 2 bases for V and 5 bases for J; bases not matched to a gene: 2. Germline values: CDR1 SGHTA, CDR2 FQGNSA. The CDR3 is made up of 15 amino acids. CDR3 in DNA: TGTGCCAGCAGCTTAACGACTAGCGGGGACAATGAGCAGTTCTTC. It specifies CASSLTTSGDNEQFF. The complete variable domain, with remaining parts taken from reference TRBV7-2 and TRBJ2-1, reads GAGVSQSPSNKVTEKGKDVELRCDPISGHTALYWYRQSLGQGLEFLIYFQGNSAPDKSGLPSDRFSAERTGGSVSTLTIQRTQQEDSAVYLCASSLTTSGDNEQFFGPGTRLTVL.

CDR3 residues: CASSPKAGHTDTQYF. CDR3 DNA sequence: TGTGCCAGCAGCCCAAAGGCGGGGCACACAGATACGCAGTATTTT. The V call is TRBV7-3, the J call TRBJ2-3, with D tentatively TRBD2 (6 bases). The length of the CDR3 is 15 residues. Trimming removed 5 bases at V and 2 bases at J, with 14 bases between. Per the germline V gene, CDR1 is SGHTA and CDR2 is FQGTGA. Based on the CDR3 plus reference TRBV7-3 and TRBJ2-3, the full variable domain is GAGVSQTPSNKVTEKGKYVELRCDPISGHTALYWYRQSLGQGPEFLIYFQGTGAADDSGLPNDRFFAVRPEGSVSTLKIQRTERGDSAVYLCASSPKAGHTDTQYFGPGTRLTVL.

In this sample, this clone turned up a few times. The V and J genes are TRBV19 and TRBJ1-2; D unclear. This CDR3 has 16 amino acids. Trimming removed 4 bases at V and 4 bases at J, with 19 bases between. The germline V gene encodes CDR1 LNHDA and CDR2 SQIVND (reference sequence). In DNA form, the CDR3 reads TGTGCCAGTAGTACAGGCGACGAAAGGAATATCTATGGCTACACCTTC. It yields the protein CASSTGDERNIYGYTF.

The CDR3 loop is CASSAGLVAFF. In DNA form, the CDR3 reads TGTGCCAGCAGCGCGGGGTTGGTTGCTTTCTTT. This rearrangement joins TRBV9 to TRBJ1-1; D ambiguous. With 3 bases removed from V and 11 bases from J, the gap between germline ends came to 11 bases. CDR1 SGDLS and CDR2 YYNGEE come from the germline V gene. This CDR3 spans 11 amino acids. Full variable domain (outside the CDR3, taken from reference TRBV9 and TRBJ1-1): DSGVTQTPKHLITATGQRVTLRCSPRSGDLSVYWYQQSLDQGLQFLIQYYNGEERAKGNILERFSAQQFPDLHSELNLSSLELGDSALYFCASSAGLVAFFGQGTRLTVV.

The CDR3: CASSQDGPSVYTF. Here the CDR3 DNA reads TGTGCCAGCAGCCAAGATGGGCCCTCGGTCTACACCTTC. This chain connects TRBV4-2 to TRBJ1-2; D not resolved. Trimming shortened V by 0 bases and J by 10 bases, and 12 bases separated the two germline ends. The germline CDR1 and CDR2 sequences are LGHNA and YNFKEQ. The CDR3 consists of 13 residues.

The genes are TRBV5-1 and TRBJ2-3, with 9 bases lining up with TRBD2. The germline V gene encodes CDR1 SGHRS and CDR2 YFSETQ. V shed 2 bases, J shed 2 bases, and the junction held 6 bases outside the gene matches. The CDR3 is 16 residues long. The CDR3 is CASSFIAGAVTDTQYF. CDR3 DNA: TGCGCCAGCAGCTTTATAGCGGGGGCCGTCACAGATACGCAGTATTTT.

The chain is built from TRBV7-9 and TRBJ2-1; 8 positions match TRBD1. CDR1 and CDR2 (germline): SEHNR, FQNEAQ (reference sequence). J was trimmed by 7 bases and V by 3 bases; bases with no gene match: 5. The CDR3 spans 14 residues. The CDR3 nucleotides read TGTGCCAGCAGCTTTGGGACAGGCGGGAATGAGCAGTTCTTC. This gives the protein CASSFGTGGNEQFF.

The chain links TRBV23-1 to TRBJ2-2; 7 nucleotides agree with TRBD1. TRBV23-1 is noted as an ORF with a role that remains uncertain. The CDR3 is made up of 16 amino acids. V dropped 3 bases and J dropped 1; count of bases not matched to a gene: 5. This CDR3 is CASSHLGQENTGELFF. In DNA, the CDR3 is TGCGCCAGCAGTCACCTCGGACAGGAGAACACCGGGGAGCTGTTTTTT.